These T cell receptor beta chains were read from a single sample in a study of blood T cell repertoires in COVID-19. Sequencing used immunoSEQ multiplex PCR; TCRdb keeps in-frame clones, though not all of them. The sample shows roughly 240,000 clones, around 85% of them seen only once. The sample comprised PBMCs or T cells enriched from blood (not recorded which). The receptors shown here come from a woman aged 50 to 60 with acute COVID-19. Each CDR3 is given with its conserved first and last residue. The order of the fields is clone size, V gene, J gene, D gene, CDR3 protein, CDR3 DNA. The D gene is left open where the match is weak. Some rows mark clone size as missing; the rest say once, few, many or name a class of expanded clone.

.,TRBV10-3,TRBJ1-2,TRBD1,CAIRDTGVYGYTF,TGTGCCATCAGAGATACAGGGGTCTATGGCTACACCTTC
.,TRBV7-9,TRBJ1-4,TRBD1,CASSFSRDRGEKLFF,TGTGCCAGCAGCTTTTCTAGGGACAGGGGAGAAAAACTGTTTTTT
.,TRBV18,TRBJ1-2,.,CASSQPGNGYTF,TGTGCCAGCTCACAGCCAGGGAATGGCTACACCTTC
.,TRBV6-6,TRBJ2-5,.,CASSYSQYQETQYF,TGTGCCAGCAGTTACTCGCAGTACCAAGAGACCCAGTACTTC
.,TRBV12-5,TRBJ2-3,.,CASGLTLATDTQYF,TGTGCTAGTGGTTTGACCCTGGCCACAGATACGCAGTATTTT
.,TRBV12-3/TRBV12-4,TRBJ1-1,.,CASSPPRTAEAFF,TGTGCCAGCAGTCCTCCCAGGACAGCTGAAGCTTTCTTT
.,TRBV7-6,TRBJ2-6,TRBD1,CASVGTGGAGANVLTF,TGTGCCAGCGTCGGGACAGGGGGCGCTGGGGCCAACGTCCTGACTTTC
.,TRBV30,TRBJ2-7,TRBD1,CAWSSPRDRGGFIQRYEQYF,TGTGCCTGGAGTTCACCCCGGGACAGGGGGGGGTTCATCCAAAGGTACGAGCAGTACTTC
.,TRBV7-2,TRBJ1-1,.,CASSIRDEAFF,TGTGCCAGCAGCATCCGAGATGAAGCTTTCTTT
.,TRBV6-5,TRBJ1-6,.,CASSSSRSYSPLHF,TGTGCCAGCAGCTCTTCGAGAAGTTATTCACCCCTCCACTTT
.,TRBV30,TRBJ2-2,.,CAWSPNFGLPGELFF,TGTGCCTGGAGTCCCAACTTCGGGTTACCCGGGGAGCTGTTTTTT
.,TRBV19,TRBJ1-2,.,CASSSGVGGYTF,TGTGCCAGTAGCTCCGGGGTTGGCGGCTACACCTTC
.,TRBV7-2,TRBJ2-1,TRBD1,CASSLRGQDYNEQFF,TGTGCCAGCAGCTTAAGGGGGCAAGACTACAATGAGCAGTTCTTC
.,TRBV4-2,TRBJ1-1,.,CASSPGWNTEAFF,TGTGCCAGCAGCCCCGGGTGGAACACTGAAGCTTTCTTT
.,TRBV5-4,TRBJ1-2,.,CASSTLSGHRKTSYGYTF,TGTGCCAGCAGCACACTGTCGGGACACCGAAAAACGAGCTATGGCTACACCTTC
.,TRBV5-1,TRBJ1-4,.,CASSLSTLNEKLFF,TGCGCCAGCAGCTTGAGCACTCTTAATGAAAAACTGTTTTTT
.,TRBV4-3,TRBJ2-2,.,CASSQARTVTGELFF,TGCGCCAGCAGCCAAGCCCGAACAGTCACCGGGGAGCTGTTTTTT
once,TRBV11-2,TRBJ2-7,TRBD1,CASRPGQASSYEQYF,TGTGCCAGCAGACCAGGACAGGCGAGCTCCTACGAGCAGTACTTC
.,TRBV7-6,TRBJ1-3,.,CASSSQLMMGIASGNTIYF,TGTGCCAGCAGCTCCCAATTGATGATGGGGATAGCGTCTGGAAACACCATATATTTT